This record looks at one T cell receptor beta chain sequence and its context. Its cognate antigen has yet to be identified. No base quality values were provided; no much bigger clone lies one nucleotide off. The data are from a study of blood T cell repertoires in COVID-19 (TCRdb year 2020). Turning to the overall study: Samples from collaborators originated in the United States, Italy and Spain and spanned both the acute and convalescent phases of COVID-19. The prospective study material was composed of cDNA or gDNA derived from T cells, B-cell-depleted T cells, or PBMCs. A de-identified subject ID, COVID-19 status, age in years and sex were almost always included in the sample metadata. The dataset comprised deeply sampled blood TCRbeta repertoires from subjects exposed to, actively infected with, or recovered from COVID-19. The samples were drawn from the first 160 participants of the ongoing ImmuneRACE study and from some 1,300 subjects provided by 6 global collaborators. The repertoires were released in a freely available public database meant as a resource for research on the immune response to SARS-CoV-2. Where available, HLA class I and class II types were obtained from metadata supplied by the sample provider rather than from assay-based typing. Broad study findings and their caveats: The amount of clinical and demographic metadata varied by source and participant and was provided uncurated.

One collaborating source in Seattle enrolled patients while the patients were actively infected and followed the patients over time throughout the course of disease. The collaborating institutions used their own protocols to collect whole blood in K2EDTA tubes. For TCRbeta analysis, collaborator samples were shipped as frozen whole blood, as isolated PBMCs, or as DNA extracted from either sample type. V gives up 2 bases and J gives up 8 bases, and the segment between their germline ends measures 7 bases. The germline V gene provides CDR1 MDHEN and CDR2 SYDVKM. Spanning cysteine to phenylalanine, the CDR3 consists of 12 amino acids. This entry keeps only the CDR3 DNA: 36 bases, framed from base 1. The immunoSEQ Assay, a bias-controlled multiplex PCR, was used to amplify TCRbeta CDR3 regions from genomic DNA. Processing in the source paper ran as follows. Nucleated cell counts per sample were estimated from amplification of reference gene primers within the assay. Sequence reads were collapsed and filtered to measure the absolute abundance of every unique TCRbeta CDR3 rearrangement. For each sample, productive Simpson clonality was calculated as the square root of Simpson's diversity index across productive rearrangements. TCRdb limited this immuneACCESS table to in-frame rearrangements with V and J called. A share of clones is missing; checked studies link under half to unresolved V genes, and the rest is unexplained. V and J calls and clone size are those listed in that table; D and trimming were worked out from the DNA. The table for this sample lists over 150,000 clones; around nine tenths of them were counted only once. Together, the top ten hold under 0.7% of the sample.

This sequence uses TRBV28 and TRBJ2-1, with no D gene named confidently. Sequencing was performed on peripheral blood. The origin of this receptor is a man between 60 and 70 years old with COVID-19, enrolled during active disease. The CDR3 here reads CASSLRGDEQFF. Here is the DNA: TGTGCCAGCAGTTTACGAGGCGATGAGCAGTTCTTC.